A selection of T cell receptor beta chains follows, all from one sample in a study of blood T cells in healthy people across ages. TCRdb re-derived calls from the 5' RACE reads in MiXCR, one entry per CDR3 protein. The sample lists 1 million or so distinct CDR3 sequences, almost 25% occurring once. The same sample was also studied in work on T cells of mothers and their children.

The sequenced material came from blood. The receptors derive from a girl aged 2 to 9 in good health. The CDR3 runs from the conserved cysteine through the conserved F or W. The order of the fields is V gene, J gene, D gene, clone size, CDR3 DNA, CDR3 protein. The D gene is left open where the match is weak. Size is stated for part of the rows, as once, few or many counts, or as a class when the clone is expanded.

TRBV28	TRBJ2-3	.	.	TGTGCCAGCAGCTCCAGGGTGGCGGCGCAGTATTTT	CASSSRVAAQYF
TRBV11-3	TRBJ2-1	TRBD1	.	TGTGCCAGCAGCTTAGCAGGGACAGGGACACACAATGAGCAGTTCTTC	CASSLAGTGTHNEQFF
TRBV7-2	TRBJ2-2	TRBD1	.	TGTGCCAGCAGCTTCCTGGGGGCGACAGGGAAGGCCGGGGAGCTGTTTTTT	CASSFLGATGKAGELFF
TRBV3-1	TRBJ2-1	.	.	TGTGCCAGCACCCCTTCCTCCAACAATGAGCAGTTCTTC	CASTPSSNNEQFF
TRBV11-3	TRBJ2-1	TRBD2	few	TGTGCCAGCAGCTTTCCGGGGGGGCCGAATGAGCAGTTCTTC	CASSFPGGPNEQFF
TRBV29-1	TRBJ1-4	.	few	TGCAGCGTTGGGTTTAATGAAAAACTGTTTTTT	CSVGFNEKLFF
TRBV18	TRBJ1-1	TRBD1	few	TGTGCCAGCTCACCACAAAGATCGACAGGGGGCTTGAACACTGAAGCTTTCTTT	CASSPQRSTGGLNTEAFF
TRBV28	TRBJ2-6	TRBD2	.	TGTGCCAGCTGTACTAGCGCAGCTGGGGCCAACGTCCTGACTTTC	CASCTSAAGANVLTF
TRBV4-2	TRBJ1-4	TRBD1	few	TGTGCCAGCAGCGACAGGGGAGCAACTAATGAAAAACTGTTTTTT	CASSDRGATNEKLFF
TRBV7-6	TRBJ2-1	.	few	TGTGCCAGCAGCTCAAAGGAGGGGGGCGGTCAGTTCTTC	CASSSKEGGGQFF
TRBV6-5	TRBJ2-7	TRBD2	few	TGTGCCAGCAGTTACTCCGGGACTAGCGGAAACGAGCAGTACTTC	CASSYSGTSGNEQYF
TRBV18	TRBJ2-7	TRBD1	few	TGTGCCAGCTCACAGGAGCCGGGACAGGTATACGAGCAGTACTTC	CASSQEPGQVYEQYF
TRBV11-2	TRBJ1-2	.	.	TGTGCCAGCAGTTCCGACGGGCCCGGCGGCTACACCTTC	CASSSDGPGGYTF
TRBV29-1	TRBJ1-3	.	.	TGCAGCGTAGACTCGCTCTCTGGAAACACCATATATTTT	CSVDSLSGNTIYF
TRBV6-5	TRBJ2-7	.	.	TGTGCCAGCCGCTTGGGCCCTACGGGGGAGCAGTACTTC	CASRLGPTGEQYF
TRBV15	TRBJ1-1	.	.	TGTGCCACCAGCTTCAGTTGGACTGAAGCTTTCTTT	CATSFSWTEAFF
TRBV20-1	TRBJ1-2	.	few	TGCAGTGCTAGTGCGCTGGGGGACCATGGCTACACCTTC	CSASALGDHGYTF
TRBV28	TRBJ2-7	TRBD1	.	TGTGCCAGCACCCTTCAGGGGGCAATCGAGCAGTACTTC	CASTLQGAIEQYF
TRBV29-1	TRBJ2-1	.	.	TGCAGCGTCGAAGTGCTGGGGGGCCGCTACAATGAGCAGTTCTTC	CSVEVLGGRYNEQFF
TRBV20-1	TRBJ2-6	.	.	TGCAGTGCTAGAGATTTAGACACCGGGGCTAGAGGGGCCAACGTCCTGACTTTC	CSARDLDTGARGANVLTF
TRBV7-2	TRBJ2-1	TRBD2	.	TGTGCCAGCAGCTTGCTAGCGGGAGGGCCCAGGAGCTCCTACAATGAGCAGTTCTTC	CASSLLAGGPRSSYNEQFF
TRBV3-1	TRBJ2-6	.	.	TGTGCCAGCAGCCCCAGGGGATTCTCTGGGGCCAACGTCCTGACTTTC	CASSPRGFSGANVLTF
TRBV3-1	TRBJ1-1	.	many	TGTGCCAGCAGCCAAGACTGGACAGTGAACACTGAAGCTTTCTTT	CASSQDWTVNTEAFF
TRBV28	TRBJ2-4	.	.	TGTGCCAGCAGTTTTGACAGTTTCAAAAACATTCAGTACTTC	CASSFDSFKNIQYF
TRBV11-2	TRBJ1-4	.	.	TGTGCCAGCAGCATAGACGGGGGACTAGGAAAACTGTTTTTT	CASSIDGGLGKLFF
TRBV29-1	TRBJ2-7	TRBD1	few	TGCAGCGTTCTAACCTGGACAGGGGTGGGAGAGCAGTACTTC	CSVLTWTGVGEQYF
TRBV6-1	TRBJ1-2	.	.	TGTGCCAGCAGTCAAGCGGACAGACTTAATGGCTACACCTTC	CASSQADRLNGYTF
TRBV6-1	TRBJ1-1	.	.	TGTGCCAGCAGTGATCCCGGAGGGGGGCGGCATGAAGCTTTCTTT	CASSDPGGGRHEAFF
TRBV12-3/TRBV12-4	TRBJ2-1	TRBD2	.	TGTGCCAGCAGTGAGGGACTAGCGGGGCTAAGCAATGAGCAGTTCTTC	CASSEGLAGLSNEQFF
TRBV12-5	TRBJ1-1	.	few	TGTGCTAGTGGTTTGGGAACTCCTTCTTTGAACACTGAAGCTTTCTTT	CASGLGTPSLNTEAFF
TRBV7-9	TRBJ2-1	TRBD1	.	TGTGCCAGCAGCCCTCCTAACGGACAGGCGGCGAATGAGCAGTTCTTC	CASSPPNGQAANEQFF
TRBV6-5	TRBJ1-6	.	.	TGTGCCAGTGTGGGGCCCCTCCACTTT	CASVGPLHF
TRBV6-1	TRBJ2-3	TRBD1	.	TGTGCCAGCAGTGTTTGGCAGGGGGCGAACACAGATACGCAGTATTTT	CASSVWQGANTDTQYF
TRBV18	TRBJ1-6	TRBD1	.	TGTGCCAGCTCACCACAAGTATCTGGACAGGGTTCACCCCTCCACTTT	CASSPQVSGQGSPLHF
TRBV25-1	TRBJ2-5	.	.	TGTGCCAGCAGTGAGGGGCTCCTGGAGTACCAAGAGACCCAGTACTTC	CASSEGLLEYQETQYF
TRBV7-2	TRBJ2-7	TRBD1	few	TGTGCCAGCAGCCCAGGGGGCAGGGCGGTCGAGCAGTACTTC	CASSPGGRAVEQYF
TRBV3-1	TRBJ1-3	.	.	TGTGCCAGCAGCCGCGGGACCGCTAACCGAGGTCCTGGAAACACCATATATTTT	CASSRGTANRGPGNTIYF
TRBV20-1	TRBJ2-7	.	.	TGCAGTGTCTCCCCAGGGGCAAGAAACGAGCAGTACTTC	CSVSPGARNEQYF
TRBV28	TRBJ2-5	.	.	TGTGCCAGCAGTGCAATATTAGCTCAAGAGACCCAGTACTTC	CASSAILAQETQYF
TRBV6-4	TRBJ2-3	.	many	TGTGCCAGCAGTGTAGGGGGGGGCTCCCCGGCGGATACGCAGTATTTT	CASSVGGGSPADTQYF